What follows describes a single T cell receptor (beta chain). Its antigen remains unknown. This entry is derived from a study of regulatory T cells in long-lasting Graves disease. Study findings and constraints: What was studied was peripheral blood only, and not thyroid tissue.

The V gene's germline CDR1 is GTSNPN and CDR2 SVGIG (reference sequence). V dropped 4 bases and J dropped 4; count of bases not matched to a gene: 3. The CDR3 runs to 12 residues. Investigators prepared the TCR beta libraries by applying iRepertoire HTBI primers and Arm-PCR of CDR3 regions. A single record per CDR3 protein comes from TCRdb applying MiXCR to the multiplex PCR reads. The data hold about 210,000 distinct CDR3 sequences, with about 19% observed a single time. Time point noted: newly diagnosed GD, antithyroid drugs for less than 3 months. TCR sequences were obtained from RNA taken from PBMCs. The same sample was also used in a study of T cells in Graves' hyperthyroidism and ophthalmopathy.

The sequencing used peripheral blood mononuclear cells (PBMCs), collected at new diagnosis, from a patient treated with antithyroid drugs. V usage is TRBV30 and J usage is TRBJ1-1; TRBD1 matches at 7 bases. This clonotype was obtained from a woman between 25 and 40 years old with Graves disease. This CDR3 reads CAWTRTGTEAFF. DNA of the CDR3: TGTGCCTGGACCAGGACAGGCACTGAAGCTTTCTTT.